This TCR beta chain was identified during a study of blood T cell repertoires in COVID-19 (TCRdb year 2020). Background for the entire study: The collaborator samples originated in the United States, Italy and Spain and spanned the acute and convalescent phases of COVID-19. Where available, HLA class I and class II types were taken from metadata supplied by the sample provider and were not determined by assay-based typing. Deeply sampled blood TCRbeta repertoires from subjects exposed to, actively infected with, or recovered from COVID-19 were included in the dataset. The prospective study material was composed of cDNA or gDNA derived from T cells, B-cell-depleted T cells, or PBMCs. A de-identified subject ID, COVID-19 status, age in years and sex were almost always included in the sample metadata. Samples came from the ongoing ImmuneRACE study (first 160 participants) plus 1,254 subjects from 6 global collaborators. A freely available public database, intended as a resource for researchers studying the immune response to SARS-CoV-2, is where the repertoires were released.

Comments on this clone: Which antigen it targets is not known. Base quality data are lacking; no much larger clone is found one base away.

TCRbeta CDR3 regions were amplified from genomic DNA using the immunoSEQ Assay, a bias-controlled multiplex PCR. Under the source paper's analysis protocol: Within the assay, amplification of reference gene primers was used to estimate how many nucleated cells each sample contained. Sequence reads were collapsed and filtered to measure the absolute abundance of every unique TCRbeta CDR3 rearrangement. For each sample, productive Simpson clonality was calculated by taking the square root of Simpson's diversity index across productive rearrangements. TCRdb mirrors the immuneACCESS table, restricted to in-frame sequences. Some clones are absent from its copies; in checked studies, under half trace to an unresolved V gene, and the reason for the others is unknown. V, J and clone size were drawn from that table, and D and trimming were deduced from the DNA. The table for this sample lists hundreds of thousands of clones; 85% to 90% of them were counted only once. Of the sample, approximately 1.2% is held by the ten largest clones.

Participants in the prospective study were enrolled through a virtual design, were aged about 18 to 89 years, and lived in roughly 26 United States geographic areas. In the prospective study, cohorts were assigned on the basis of participant-reported clinical history obtained from a screening survey and a study questionnaire. For ImmuneRACE Cohort 3, a participant was defined as recovered based on two consecutive negative NP/OP PCR tests, clearance by a healthcare professional, or resolution of symptoms. Mobile phlebotomists in the prospective study collected whole blood, serum and a nasopharyngeal or oropharyngeal swab from every participant. Prospective study participants could optionally give additional blood draws and questionnaires over a roughly 2-month period. Before DNA extraction, blood samples from the prospective study were shipped at room temperature or frozen. General conclusions and limits of the study: The quantity of clinical and demographic metadata differed by source and by participant and was supplied without curation.

The CDR3 runs 12 residues from the cysteine to the phenylalanine. The retained sequence is limited to the CDR3, 36 bases, with the frame set at the first base. Taken from the germline V gene, the CDR1 and CDR2 loops are SGHTA and FQGNSA. After removal of 4 bases from V and 4 bases from J, the junction retains 0 bases not matched to a gene. The sequence was obtained from a man younger than 40 who had recovered from COVID-19. In this chain, TRBV7-2 is recombined with TRBJ1-1; 7 bases in the middle match TRBD1. Input material: PBMCs or T cells enriched from blood (not recorded which). The nucleotide sequence reads as follows: TGTGCCAGCAGCTGGACAGGCACTGAAGCTTTCTTT. Its translation is CASSWTGTEAFF.